This T cell receptor beta chain derives from a study of shared clonotypes between healthy human individuals. The ends lost 0 bases at V and 5 bases at J; junction bases unmatched: 9. CDR3 size: 16 residues. Germline CDR1 reads SGHNT; CDR2 reads YYREEE (reference sequence). Sequenced by immunoSEQ multiplex PCR; TCRdb stores in-frame clones only, minus some. The repertoire holds roughly 2,500,000 clones, with 80% to 95% as singletons. Donors had no recently reported acute infections or vaccinations and were HIV-negative. V and J are TRBV5-4 and TRBJ2-5, with TRBD1 identical over 8 bases. The receptor's source is a man aged 18 to 29 in good health. Some clones in this sample may be carry-over from other donors' samples. Sequencing was performed on naive CD4+ T cells from PBMCs. Subset reported: CD45RA+ positively selected. In nucleotides, the CDR3 is TGTGCCAGCAGCTTGGCCCCAGGACAGGGAATGGAGACCCAGTACTTC. Translation gives CASSLAPGQGMETQYF.